This TCR beta chain stems from a study of T-cell memory formation after mild COVID-19. Study results and limitations: Among CD4+ contracting clones, most were CM and EM, and CD8+ ones EMRA.

5'RACE primed at constant segments yielded TCR alpha and TCR beta cDNA libraries bearing sample barcodes and UMIs. TCRdb ran MiXCR on the 5' RACE reads and lists one entry per CDR3 protein. The table records about 360,000 distinct CDR3 sequences, 10% to 15% of them present only once. This clonotype has just a few counts. The antigen is not known. Trimming removed 8 bases at V and 6 bases at J, with 14 bases between. Germline CDR1 reads DFQATT; CDR2 reads SNEGSKA (reference sequence). This CDR3 is built from 11 residues. The chain carries TRBV20-1 and TRBJ2-7, with D perhaps matching TRBD1 or TRBD2 (5 bases each). The sequenced sample was PBMCs or a T cell subset sorted from them (not recorded which). This TCR derives from a man younger than 35 who had mild COVID-19 (a few samples of this study predate the infection). Cell type and time point are not known. In nucleotides, the CDR3 is TGCAGTTCCGGGACCGCGGGCGAGCAGTACTTC. This gives the protein CSSGTAGEQYF.